The clone carrying this T cell receptor (beta chain) was picked up one time. The antigen is undetermined. The sample originates from a study of Ad26.COV2.S vaccination and SARS-CoV-2 variants. As for the study in general: Donor was one of the participants in the Ad26.COV2.S arm of the COV1001 trial. Each vaccinee took Ad26.COV2.S intramuscularly, once or twice 56 days apart.

Study findings and constraints: Those who received vaccine or placebo ended up with similar non-spike TCR breadth.

The germline V gene has CDR1 SEHNR and CDR2 FQNEAQ (reference sequence). The ends were cut back, 0 bases at V and 4 bases at J, with 12 bases in the middle. The CDR3 length is 16 residues. Treatment indicated: some 19 received Ad26.COV2.S at low or high dose, single or two shots; five or six received placebo; per-sample allocation not given. Collection of samples fell on day 63 after the first vaccine or placebo injection. Participants' vaccine, an Ad26 vector, delivered Wuhan-strain SARS-CoV-2 spike. Profiling relied on immunoSEQ multiplex PCR, and the TCRdb table lists in-frame clones only, not all of them. The sample carries some 290,000 clones, about 85% recorded once.

V usage is TRBV7-9 and J usage is TRBJ2-2; D could derive from TRBD1 or TRBD2 (5 bases each). The receptor's source is a person between 18 and 59 years old who received the Ad26.COV2.S COVID-19 vaccine or a placebo. Sequencing was performed on peripheral blood, taken in a trial of Ad26.COV2.S vaccine versus placebo. CDR3 region: CASSLAGDLPTGELFF. The CDR3 DNA is TGTGCCAGCAGCTTAGCAGGGGACCTCCCCACCGGGGAGCTGTTTTTT.